Listed below are T cell receptor beta chains from one sample, sequenced in a study of T cells after yellow fever vaccination. MiXCR, applied by TCRdb to the 5' RACE reads, yields one record per CDR3 protein. Counted here are roughly 330,000 distinct CDR3 sequences, around 3.9% occurring once; the ten biggest clones make up approximately 25%. The specimen was PBMCs, collected 5 days after the yellow fever booster vaccination. The receptors here all came from a man in his late teens or twenties who received the YFV17D yellow fever vaccine. CDR3s include the opening cysteine and the closing phenylalanine or tryptophan. A D gene is named only where the DNA matches it firmly. Rows give clone size only sometimes, using once, few, many, or a class for an expanded clone.

TRBV20-1	TRBJ1-2	TRBD1	-	TGCAGTGCTAGAGAAGGGGGGACAGGCCCAAACTATGGCTACACCTTC	CSAREGGTGPNYGYTF
TRBV7-2	TRBJ1-2	TRBD1	-	TGTGCCAGCAGCTTTCCGACAGGGACCTCTGGCTACACCTTC	CASSFPTGTSGYTF
TRBV6-2/TRBV6-3	TRBJ1-2	TRBD1	-	TGTGCCAGCAGTTACGGCCCCGGGACAGGGATCTTC	CASSYGPGTGIF
TRBV20-1	TRBJ1-1	-	-	TGCAGTGCTAGAGATCTAAGACTCGGGGGCACTGAAGCTTTCTTT	CSARDLRLGGTEAFF
TRBV2	TRBJ2-7	-	-	TGTGCCAGCAGGGAAGGGGGGGACGAGCAGTACTTC	CASREGGDEQYF
TRBV12-3/TRBV12-4	TRBJ2-1	TRBD2	many	TGTGCCAGCAACCTCCTAGCGGGGGCCGGCCATGAGCAGTTCTTC	CASNLLAGAGHEQFF
TRBV19	TRBJ1-6	-	few	TGTGCCAGTAGTACAGGGGTTAGATCACCCCTCCACTTT	CASSTGVRSPLHF
TRBV12-3/TRBV12-4	TRBJ2-3	-	-	TGTGCCAGCCGGCACGGAGATACGCAGTATTTT	CASRHGDTQYF
TRBV5-4	TRBJ2-1	TRBD1	few	TGTGCCAGCAGCTCTGGGACAGGATCACTGCCTGGGCAGTTCTTC	CASSSGTGSLPGQFF
TRBV7-2	TRBJ2-5	TRBD1	many	TGTGCCAGCAGCCCAGGGGGAATCCAGTACTTC	CASSPGGIQYF
TRBV10-3	TRBJ1-6	-	-	TGTGCCATCAGCGAAACAGTCAATTCACCCCTCCACTTT	CAISETVNSPLHF
TRBV4-1	TRBJ2-1	TRBD2	many	TGCGCCAGCAGCCTAAGACTAGCGGGGGATCTGGGTGAGCAGTTCTTC	CASSLRLAGDLGEQFF
TRBV7-2	TRBJ1-2	TRBD1	many	TGTGCCAGCAGTCCGGGGACAGGGGGACGAGGCTACACCTTC	CASSPGTGGRGYTF
TRBV2	TRBJ2-1	-	many	TGTGCCAGCAACCGGGACGCTGAAGGCGACAATGAGCAGTTCTTC	CASNRDAEGDNEQFF
TRBV5-1	TRBJ2-3	TRBD2	-	TGCGCCAGCAGCCCGGGACGGACTAGCGGGGGGACGGTTTACAGCACAGATACGCAGTATTTT	CASSPGRTSGGTVYSTDTQYF
TRBV5-1	TRBJ2-7	TRBD2	many	TGCGCCAGCAGCCCGGGACGGGGGGTTGGGGAGCAGTACTTC	CASSPGRGVGEQYF
TRBV19	TRBJ1-1	-	few	TGTGCCAGTAGTATCTTCGGGACGAGGGCCGCTGAAGCTTTCTTT	CASSIFGTRAAEAFF
TRBV20-1	TRBJ2-3	TRBD2	few	TGCAGTGCTAGTCCGCTAGCGGGGGGAGATGATACGCAGTATTTT	CSASPLAGGDDTQYF
TRBV24-1	TRBJ1-1	-	few	TGTGCCACCAGTGATTTGGAAGGCAGGGAAGCTTTCTTT	CATSDLEGREAFF
TRBV20-1	TRBJ1-6	-	-	TGCAGTGCTAGACGGCCGGACAGCTATTCACCCCTCCACTTT	CSARRPDSYSPLHF
TRBV20-1	TRBJ1-1	-	many	TGCAGTGCTGGGGGAGGCAACTCGAACACTGAAGCTTTCTTT	CSAGGGNSNTEAFF
TRBV7-2	TRBJ1-2	-	-	TGTGCCAGCAGCTTAGTTGGGCCAGGGATGGGCGGCTACACCTTC	CASSLVGPGMGGYTF
TRBV7-2	TRBJ2-2	TRBD2	many	TGTGCCAGCATCCTACATGGGGCTAGCGGGGACACCGGGGAGCTGTTTTTT	CASILHGASGDTGELFF
TRBV7-2	TRBJ2-1	TRBD1	-	TGTGCCAGCAGCGGAAGGGGACAGGTTAGCTCCTACAATGAGCAGTTCTTC	CASSGRGQVSSYNEQFF
TRBV5-6	TRBJ1-2	-	-	TGTGCCAGCAGCTTGGGGGTAGGGTTACTGGCGTGGGGCTACACCTTC	CASSLGVGLLAWGYTF
TRBV2	TRBJ2-7	TRBD1	few	TGTGCCAGCAGTTCAGGGGGCCGCGCCTACGAGCAGTACTTC	CASSSGGRAYEQYF
TRBV7-3	TRBJ2-1	-	-	TGTGCCAGCAGCTCTTATAATAATGAGCAGTTCTTC	CASSSYNNEQFF
TRBV6-5	TRBJ2-2	TRBD2	many	TGTGCCAGCAGTTACTTCTCTAGCGGGGGGCCGTCGAACACCGGGGAGCTGTTTTTT	CASSYFSSGGPSNTGELFF
TRBV9	TRBJ2-7	TRBD2	many	TGTGCCAGCAGCTCAATGGGAGTAGCGGGGGCCGCGGCCTACGAGCAGTACTTC	CASSSMGVAGAAAYEQYF
TRBV5-1	TRBJ1-1	TRBD1	many	TGCGCCAGCAGCGACGCAGGGGGTGAAGCTTTCTTT	CASSDAGGEAFF
TRBV5-1	TRBJ2-7	-	-	TGCGCCAGCAGCTTTCGTAGCTCCTACGAGCAGTACTTC	CASSFRSSYEQYF
TRBV20-1	TRBJ2-3	TRBD1	-	TGCAGTGCTGAGGGGGCGGGTTCAGATACGCAGTATTTT	CSAEGAGSDTQYF
TRBV4-2	TRBJ1-6	TRBD1	-	TGTGCCAGCAGCCAAGAGGGACAGGGGGGAAATTCACCCCTCCACTTT	CASSQEGQGGNSPLHF
TRBV27	TRBJ1-2	-	-	TGTGCCAGCAGTGTCTCCCCCTTAGGCTACGTCACCTTC	CASSVSPLGYVTF
TRBV2	TRBJ2-5	-	-	TGTGCCAGCTGCAGAAAAGAGACCCAGTACTTC	CASCRKETQYF
TRBV5-1	TRBJ1-2	-	many	TGCGCCAGCAGCTTAGACACCCCGGGCTACACCTTC	CASSLDTPGYTF
TRBV12-3/TRBV12-4	TRBJ2-7	-	few	TGTGCCAGCAGTGTTTCCCGGGACACTTCTCACTACGAGCAGTACTTC	CASSVSRDTSHYEQYF
TRBV4-3	TRBJ1-2	-	many	TGCGCCAGCAGCCAAGACAGGGGAGAGGGCTACACCTTC	CASSQDRGEGYTF
TRBV7-2	TRBJ2-7	-	-	TGTGCCAGCAGCTTAGGGCGGGTGGCGGAGCAGTACTTC	CASSLGRVAEQYF
TRBV7-6	TRBJ2-7	-	few	TGTGCCAGCAGCTTAGACGGGACAAGGTACTACGAGCAGTACTTC	CASSLDGTRYYEQYF
TRBV10-1	TRBJ1-4	-	-	TGCGCCAGCAGTGCTGGACAGTCATCGAGAAATGAAAAACTGTTTTTT	CASSAGQSSRNEKLFF
TRBV6-6	TRBJ1-1	-	many	TGTGCCAGCAGCTCAAAGGGGGGCAAGAACACTGAAGCTTTCTTT	CASSSKGGKNTEAFF
TRBV25-1	TRBJ1-1	-	-	TGTGCCAGCAGTCCGGGCAGGAGGGGGACTGAAGCTTTCTTT	CASSPGRRGTEAFF
TRBV27	TRBJ2-1	-	-	TGTGCCAGCAGTTCTAAGGCAGCCTACAATGAGCAGTTCTTC	CASSSKAAYNEQFF
TRBV4-1	TRBJ2-5	-	few	TGCGCCAGCAGCCAAGATCGTTCGGCGGGGGCCAGGGTTGCAGAGACCCAGTACTTC	CASSQDRSAGARVAETQYF
TRBV29-1	TRBJ1-2	-	many	TGCAGCGTTGACCTTTCCCAGAGTAACTATGGCTACACCTTC	CSVDLSQSNYGYTF
TRBV5-1	TRBJ2-1	TRBD2	-	TGCGCCAGCAGCGCCCGGACTAGCGGGGGGGCCGAGCAGTTCTTC	CASSARTSGGAEQFF
TRBV19	TRBJ2-3	TRBD2	-	TGTGCCAGTGCGGGGGGGCAGGATACGCAGTATTTT	CASAGGQDTQYF